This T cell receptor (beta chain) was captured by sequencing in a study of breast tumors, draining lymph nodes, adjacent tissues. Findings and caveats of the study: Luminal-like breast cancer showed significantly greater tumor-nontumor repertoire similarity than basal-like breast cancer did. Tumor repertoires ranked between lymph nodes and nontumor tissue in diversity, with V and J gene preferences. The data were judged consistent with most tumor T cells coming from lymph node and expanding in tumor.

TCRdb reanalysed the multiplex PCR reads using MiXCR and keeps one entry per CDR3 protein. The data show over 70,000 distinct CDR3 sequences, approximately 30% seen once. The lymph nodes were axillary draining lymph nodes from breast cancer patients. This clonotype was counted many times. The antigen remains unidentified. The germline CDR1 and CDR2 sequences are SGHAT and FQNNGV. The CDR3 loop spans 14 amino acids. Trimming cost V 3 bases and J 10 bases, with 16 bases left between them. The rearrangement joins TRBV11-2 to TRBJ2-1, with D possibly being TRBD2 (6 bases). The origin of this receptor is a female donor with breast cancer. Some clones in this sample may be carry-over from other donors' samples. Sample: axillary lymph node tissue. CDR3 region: CASSFVGGRGEQFF. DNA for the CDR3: TGTGCCAGCAGCTTCGTCGGGGGAAGGGGCGAGCAGTTCTTC.